A single T cell receptor beta chain is shown here with its context. CDR3 length: 14 residues. Trimming took 6 bases from V and 10 from J; bases not matched to a gene: 12. Germline CDR1 LNHDA, CDR2 SQIVND (reference sequence). The data stem from a study of cytomegalovirus exposure and HLA in healthy donors. The PCR ran on 60 Vbeta and 13 Jbeta primers. Only in-frame clones appear in the TCRdb table, and some are missing; sequencing was by immunoSEQ multiplex PCR. The table includes over 150,000 clones, 65% to 85% detected once. Sequences were obtained from PBMCs. The sequence came from a male donor in good health and CMV-seronegative. The genes are TRBV19 and TRBJ1-5, with 7 positions matching TRBD1. The CDR3 here is CASSPTGVTFPQHF. CDR3 DNA sequence: TGTGCCAGTAGCCCAACAGGGGTTACGTTCCCCCAGCATTTT. The complete variable domain, with remaining parts taken from reference TRBV19 and TRBJ1-5, reads DGGITQSPKYLFRKEGQNVTLSCEQNLNHDAMYWYRQDPGQGLRLIYYSQIVNDFQKGDIAEGYSVSREKKESFPLTVTSAQKNPTAFYLCASSPTGVTFPQHFGDGTRLSIL.